This T cell receptor beta chain was captured by sequencing in a study of CD8 T cells in Susac syndrome. Negative isolation was used for CD8+ and CD4+ T cells, and FACS enrichment was applied to TEMRA cells. Random hexamers were used to reverse transcribe about 0.45 to 1 ug of RNA. Across 54 Vbeta and 13 Jbeta, TCR beta CDR3 was amplified with immunoSEQ multiplex PCR. TCRdb reanalysed the immunoSEQ multiplex PCR reads using MiXCR and keeps one entry per CDR3 protein. This table holds nearly 200,000 distinct CDR3 sequences, 90% to 95% found once. The CDR3 has 13 residues. V was clipped by 4 bases and J by 8 bases, with 17 bases between them. Germline values: CDR1 DFQATT, CDR2 SNEGSKA (reference sequence).

The chain carries TRBV20-1 and TRBJ1-2; D remains unclear. Sequences were obtained from CD4+ T cells from PBMCs. This sequence originates from a human donor with multiple sclerosis. Written as DNA, the CDR3 is TGCAGTGCTAAACAGAGGTCGGTTGGAGGCTACACCTTC. This translates into CSAKQRSVGGYTF.